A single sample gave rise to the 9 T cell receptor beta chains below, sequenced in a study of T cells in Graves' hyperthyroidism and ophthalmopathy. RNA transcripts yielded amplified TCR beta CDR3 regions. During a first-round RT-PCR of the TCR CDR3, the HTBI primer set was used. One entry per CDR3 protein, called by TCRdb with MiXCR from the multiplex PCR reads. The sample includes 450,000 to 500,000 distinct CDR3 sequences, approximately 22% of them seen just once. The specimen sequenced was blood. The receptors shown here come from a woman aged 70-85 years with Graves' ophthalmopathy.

The chain's CDR3 is CATSRGPSQAVGQFF. In DNA form, the CDR3 reads TGTGCCACCAGCAGAGGACCATCCCAGGCAGTTGGGCAGTTCTTC. The chain employs TRBV15 and TRBJ2-1; D remains unclear. This CDR3 has 15 amino acids. Per the germline V gene, CDR1 is LNHNV and CDR2 is YYDKDF (reference sequence). V was trimmed by 1 base and J by 12 bases, leaving 19 bases between them.

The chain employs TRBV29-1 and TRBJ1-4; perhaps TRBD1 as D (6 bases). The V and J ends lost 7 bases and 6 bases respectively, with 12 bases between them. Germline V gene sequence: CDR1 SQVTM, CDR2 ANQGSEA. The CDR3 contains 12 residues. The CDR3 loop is CSAGTPDEKLFF. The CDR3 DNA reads TGCAGCGCCGGGACACCGGATGAAAAACTGTTTTTT.

DNA for the CDR3: TGTGCCTGGAGCATAGGGGGAGAGTATGGCTACACCTTC. Protein product: CAWSIGGEYGYTF. V and J are TRBV30 and TRBJ1-2; possibly TRBD1 for D (6 bases). The CDR3 loop spans 13 amino acids. V shed 3 bases and J shed 5 bases, with 13 bases lying between them. Germline CDR1 GTSNPN, CDR2 SVGIG (reference sequence).

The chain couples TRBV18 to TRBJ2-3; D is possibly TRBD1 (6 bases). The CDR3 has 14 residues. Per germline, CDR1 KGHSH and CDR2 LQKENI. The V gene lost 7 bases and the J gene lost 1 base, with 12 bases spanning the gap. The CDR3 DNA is TGTGCCAGCTTCCACAGGGACCGCACAGATACGCAGTATTTT. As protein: CASFHRDRTDTQYF.

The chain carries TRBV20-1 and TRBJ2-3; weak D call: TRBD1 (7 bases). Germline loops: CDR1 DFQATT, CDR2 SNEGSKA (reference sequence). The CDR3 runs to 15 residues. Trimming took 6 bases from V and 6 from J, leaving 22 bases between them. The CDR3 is CSAPGTAGARDTQYF. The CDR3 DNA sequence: TGCAGTGCCCCGGGGACAGCGGGTGCCAGGGATACGCAGTATTTT.

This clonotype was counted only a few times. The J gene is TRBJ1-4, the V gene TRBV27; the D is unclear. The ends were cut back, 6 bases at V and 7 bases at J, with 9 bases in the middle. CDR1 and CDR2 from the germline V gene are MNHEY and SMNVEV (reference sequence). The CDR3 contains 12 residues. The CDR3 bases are TGTGCCAGCAGCCACATTGGTGAAAAACTGTTTTTT. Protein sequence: CASSHIGEKLFF.

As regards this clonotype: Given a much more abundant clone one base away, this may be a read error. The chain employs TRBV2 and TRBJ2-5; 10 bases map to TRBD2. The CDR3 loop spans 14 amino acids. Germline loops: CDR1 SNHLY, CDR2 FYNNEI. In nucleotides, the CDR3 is TGTGCCAGCAAGGGACTAGCGCGCCAAGAGACCCGGTACTTC. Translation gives CASKGLARQETRYF.

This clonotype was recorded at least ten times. CDR3 nucleotide sequence: TGCAGTGCTCACAGGGACAGGGGGCTGAACACTGAAGCTTTCTTT. Amino acids: CSAHRDRGLNTEAFF. The gene calls are TRBV20-1 and TRBJ1-1, with 12 bases lining up with TRBD1. CDR1 is DFQATT, CDR2 SNEGSKA, per germline (reference sequence). The CDR3 extends over 15 amino acids. Unmatched junction bases numbered 4, after V lost 5 bases and J lost 0 bases.

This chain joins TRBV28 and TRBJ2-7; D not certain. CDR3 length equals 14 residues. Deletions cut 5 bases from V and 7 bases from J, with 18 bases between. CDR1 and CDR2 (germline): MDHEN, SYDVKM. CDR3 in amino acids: CASSNYDPGEEQYF. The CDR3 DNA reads TGTGCCAGCAGTAACTACGACCCGGGCGAAGAGCAGTACTTC. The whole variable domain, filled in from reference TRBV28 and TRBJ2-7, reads DVKVTQSSRYLVKRTGEKVFLECVQDMDHENMFWYRQDPGLGLRLIYFSYDVKMKEKGDIPEGYSVSREKKERFSLILESASTNQTSMYLCASSNYDPGEEQYFGPGTRLTVT.